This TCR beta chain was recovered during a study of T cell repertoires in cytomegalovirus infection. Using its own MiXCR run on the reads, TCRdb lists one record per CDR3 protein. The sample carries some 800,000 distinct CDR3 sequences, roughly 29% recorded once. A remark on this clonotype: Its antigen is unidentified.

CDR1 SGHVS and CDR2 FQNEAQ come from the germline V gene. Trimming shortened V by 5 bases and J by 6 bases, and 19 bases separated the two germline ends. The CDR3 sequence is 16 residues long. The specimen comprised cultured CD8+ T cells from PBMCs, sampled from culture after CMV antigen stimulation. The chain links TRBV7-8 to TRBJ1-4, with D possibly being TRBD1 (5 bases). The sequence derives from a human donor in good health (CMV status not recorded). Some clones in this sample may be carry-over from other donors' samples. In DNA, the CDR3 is TGTGCCAGCAGCCTCAGACTCCAGGGTGTATATGAAAAACTGTTTTTT. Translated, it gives CASSLRLQGVYEKLFF.